This section outlines one T cell receptor beta chain sequence together with its context. This sample is drawn from a study of blood T cell repertoires in COVID-19. Study-wide background: Samples came from the United States, Italy and Spain, spanning acute and convalescent COVID-19. In each case, the material was cDNA or gDNA derived from T cells, B-cell-depleted T cells, or PBMCs.

Germline V lookup: CDR1 SGHVS, CDR2 FQNEAQ. The CDR3 is 19 residues long. The V gene end was trimmed by 1 base and the J gene end by 6 bases; junction bases not matched to a gene: 12. As originally analysed: Scientists estimated how many nucleated cells there were by amplifying reference gene primers. The data were produced by immunoSEQ multiplex PCR, yet TCRdb's version contains in-frame clones alone and is incomplete. Clone size and the V and J calls come from that table; the DNA yielded D and trimming. Of approximately 120,000 clones listed, over 75% were seen once; the top ten hold around 6.3%. The sample consisted of peripheral blood. The clonotype was recovered from a man older than 75 with active or convalescent COVID-19. The rearrangement links TRBV7-8 to TRBJ2-2, with 12 bases that match TRBD2. The CDR3 region is CASSLGLAGVGAVPGELFF. The CDR3, as DNA: TGTGCCAGCAGCTTAGGACTAGCGGGAGTGGGGGCTGTCCCCGGGGAGCTGTTTTTT.